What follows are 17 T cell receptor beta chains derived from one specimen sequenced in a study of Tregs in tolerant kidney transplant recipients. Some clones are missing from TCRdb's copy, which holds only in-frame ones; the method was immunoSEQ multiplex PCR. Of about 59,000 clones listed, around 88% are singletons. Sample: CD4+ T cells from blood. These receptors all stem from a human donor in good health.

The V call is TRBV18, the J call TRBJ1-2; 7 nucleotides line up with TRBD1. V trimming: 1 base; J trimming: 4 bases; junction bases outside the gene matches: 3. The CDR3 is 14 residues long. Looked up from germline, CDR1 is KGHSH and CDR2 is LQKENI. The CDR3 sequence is CASSPRDRVYGYTF. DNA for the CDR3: TGTGCCAGCTCACCACGAGACAGGGTCTATGGCTACACCTTC.

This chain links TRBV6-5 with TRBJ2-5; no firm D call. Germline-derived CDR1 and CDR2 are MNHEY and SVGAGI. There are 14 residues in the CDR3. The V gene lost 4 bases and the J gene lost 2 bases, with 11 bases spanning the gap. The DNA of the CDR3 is TGTGCCAGCAGTTTCTCAGCGTTTCAAGAGACCCAGTACTTC. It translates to CASSFSAFQETQYF.

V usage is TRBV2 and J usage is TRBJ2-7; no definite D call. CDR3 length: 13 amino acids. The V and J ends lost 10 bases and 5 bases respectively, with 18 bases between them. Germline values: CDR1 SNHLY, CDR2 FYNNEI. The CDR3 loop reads CATCQVAENEQYF. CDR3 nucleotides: TGTGCCACCTGTCAGGTGGCGGAGAACGAGCAGTACTTC.

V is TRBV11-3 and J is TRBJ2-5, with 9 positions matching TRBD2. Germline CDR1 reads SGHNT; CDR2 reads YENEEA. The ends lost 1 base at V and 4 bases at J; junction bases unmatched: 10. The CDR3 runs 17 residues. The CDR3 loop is CASSLGGSGSSGETQYF. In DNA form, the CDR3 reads TGTGCCAGCAGCTTAGGGGGTAGCGGGAGTTCGGGAGAGACCCAGTACTTC.

Written as DNA, the CDR3 is TGTGCCAGCAGCTTAGGGGGACGGGTAAACACTGAAGCTTTCTTT. Its protein product is CASSLGGRVNTEAFF. This sequence joins TRBV13 and TRBJ1-1, with a tentative D call TRBD1 (5 bases). Between the trimmed V and J ends, which lost 0 bases and 2 bases, there was a span of 10 bases. This CDR3 is built from 15 residues. Germline-derived CDR1 and CDR2 are PRHDT and FYEKMQ (reference sequence).

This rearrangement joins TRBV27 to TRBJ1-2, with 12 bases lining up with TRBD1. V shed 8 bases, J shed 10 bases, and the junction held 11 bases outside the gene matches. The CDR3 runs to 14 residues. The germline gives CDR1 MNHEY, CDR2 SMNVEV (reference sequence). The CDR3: CASGSSGQGAVYTF. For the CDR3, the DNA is TGTGCCAGCGGCTCGTCGGGACAGGGGGCTGTCTACACCTTC.

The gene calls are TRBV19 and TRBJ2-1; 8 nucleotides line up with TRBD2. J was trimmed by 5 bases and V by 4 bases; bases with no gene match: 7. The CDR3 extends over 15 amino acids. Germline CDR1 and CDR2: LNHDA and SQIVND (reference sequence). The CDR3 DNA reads TGTGCCAGTAGTACCCTAGCGGGTAGCCACAATGAGCAGTTCTTC. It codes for CASSTLAGSHNEQFF.

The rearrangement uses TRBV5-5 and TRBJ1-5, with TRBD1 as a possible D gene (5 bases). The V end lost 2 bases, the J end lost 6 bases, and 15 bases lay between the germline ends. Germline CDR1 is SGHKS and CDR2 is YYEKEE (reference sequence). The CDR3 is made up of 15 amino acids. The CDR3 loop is CASSFIGDPGQPQHF. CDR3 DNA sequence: TGTGCCAGCAGCTTTATCGGGGACCCAGGTCAGCCCCAGCATTTT.

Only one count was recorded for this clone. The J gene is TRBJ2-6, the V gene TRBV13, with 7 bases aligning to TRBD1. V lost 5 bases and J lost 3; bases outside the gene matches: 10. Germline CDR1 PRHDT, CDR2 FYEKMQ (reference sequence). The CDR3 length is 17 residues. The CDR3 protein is CASSVDRDRGGANVLTF. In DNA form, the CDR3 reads TGTGCCAGCAGCGTCGACCGGGACAGAGGTGGGGCCAACGTCCTGACTTTC.

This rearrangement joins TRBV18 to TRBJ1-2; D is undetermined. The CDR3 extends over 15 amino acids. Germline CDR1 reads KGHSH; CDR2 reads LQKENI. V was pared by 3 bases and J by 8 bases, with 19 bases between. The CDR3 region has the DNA TGTGCCAGCTCACCCGCGCTTGCGGTTCTTGGAGGCTACACCTTC. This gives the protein CASSPALAVLGGYTF.

The CDR3 DNA reads as TGCGCCAGCAGCTTGCCCCTTACGGACAGGGGGAACTACACCTTC. It encodes CASSLPLTDRGNYTF. This rearrangement joins TRBV5-1 to TRBJ1-2; 10 bases match TRBD1. Germline values: CDR1 SGHRS, CDR2 YFSETQ. The V and J ends lost 1 base and 10 bases, in that order; junction bases with no gene match: 10. The CDR3 is made up of 15 amino acids.

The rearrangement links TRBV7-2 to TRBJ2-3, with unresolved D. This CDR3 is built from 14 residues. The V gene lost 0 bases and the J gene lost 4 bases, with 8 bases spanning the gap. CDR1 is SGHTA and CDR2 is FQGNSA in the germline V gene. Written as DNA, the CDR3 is TGTGCCAGCAGCTTAGCTGGAAGCGCAGATACGCAGTATTTT. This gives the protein CASSLAGSADTQYF. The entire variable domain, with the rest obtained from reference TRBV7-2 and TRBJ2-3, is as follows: GAGVSQSPSNKVTEKGKDVELRCDPISGHTALYWYRQSLGQGLEFLIYFQGNSAPDKSGLPSDRFSAERTGGSVSTLTIQRTQQEDSAVYLCASSLAGSADTQYFGPGTRLTVL.

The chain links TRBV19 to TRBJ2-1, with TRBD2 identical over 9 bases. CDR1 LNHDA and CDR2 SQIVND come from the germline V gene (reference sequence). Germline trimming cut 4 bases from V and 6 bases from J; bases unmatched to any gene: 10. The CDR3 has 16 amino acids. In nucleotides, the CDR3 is TGTGCCAGTAGTACAGCGGGAGGTACGGGAGGCAATGAGCAGTTCTTC. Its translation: CASSTAGGTGGNEQFF.

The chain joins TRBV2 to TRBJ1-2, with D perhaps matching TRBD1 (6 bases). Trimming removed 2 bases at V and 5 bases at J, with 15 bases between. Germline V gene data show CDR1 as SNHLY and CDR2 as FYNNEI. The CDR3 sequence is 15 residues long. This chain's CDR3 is CASSELRGAVYGYTF. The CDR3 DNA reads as TGTGCCAGCAGTGAACTACGGGGGGCGGTGTATGGCTACACCTTC.

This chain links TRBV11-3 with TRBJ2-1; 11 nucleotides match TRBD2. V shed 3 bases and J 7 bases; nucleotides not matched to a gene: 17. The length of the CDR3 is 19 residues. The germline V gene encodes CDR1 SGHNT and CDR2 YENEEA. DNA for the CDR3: TGTGCCAGCAGCTTTTCGGGGACTAGCGGAGTCTCGCCGGCTAATGAGCAGTTCTTC. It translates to CASSFSGTSGVSPANEQFF.

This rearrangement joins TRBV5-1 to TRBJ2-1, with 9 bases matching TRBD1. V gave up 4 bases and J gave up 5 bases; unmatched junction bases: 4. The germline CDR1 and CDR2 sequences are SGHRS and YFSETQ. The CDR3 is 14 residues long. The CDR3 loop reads CASSGTGTHNEQFF. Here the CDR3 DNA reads TGCGCCAGCAGCGGGACAGGGACCCACAATGAGCAGTTCTTC. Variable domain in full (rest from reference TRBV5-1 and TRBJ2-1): KAGVTQTPRYLIKTRGQQVTLSCSPISGHRSVSWYQQTPGQGLQFLFEYFSETQRNKGNFPGRFSGRQFSNSRSEMNVSTLELGDSALYLCASSGTGTHNEQFFGPGTRLTVL.

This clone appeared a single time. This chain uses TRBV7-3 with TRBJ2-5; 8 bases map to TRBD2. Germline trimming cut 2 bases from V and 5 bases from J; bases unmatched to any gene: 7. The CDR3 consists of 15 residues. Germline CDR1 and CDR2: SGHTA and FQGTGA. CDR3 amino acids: CASSLGAGGYETQYF. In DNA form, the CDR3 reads TGTGCCAGCAGCTTAGGGGCGGGAGGTTATGAGACCCAGTACTTC.